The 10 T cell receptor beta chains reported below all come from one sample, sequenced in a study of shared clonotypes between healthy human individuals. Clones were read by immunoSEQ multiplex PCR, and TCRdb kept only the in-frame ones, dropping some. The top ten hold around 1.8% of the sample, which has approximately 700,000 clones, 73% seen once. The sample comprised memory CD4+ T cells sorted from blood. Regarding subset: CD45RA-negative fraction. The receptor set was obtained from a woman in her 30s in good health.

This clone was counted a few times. The CDR3 region is CASSLISGQGATEAFF. CDR3 DNA sequence: TGCGCCAGCAGCCTGATATCGGGACAGGGGGCCACTGAAGCTTTCTTT. The chain recombines TRBV5-1 with TRBJ1-1, with 12 bases lining up with TRBD1. V trimming: 4 bases; J trimming: 4 bases; junction bases outside the gene matches: 8. This CDR3 region has 16 residues. The germline V gene has CDR1 SGHRS and CDR2 YFSETQ.

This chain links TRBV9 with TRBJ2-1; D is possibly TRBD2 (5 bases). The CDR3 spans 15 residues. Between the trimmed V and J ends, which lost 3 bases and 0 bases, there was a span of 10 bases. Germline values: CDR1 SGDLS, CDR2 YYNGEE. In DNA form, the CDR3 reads TGTGCCAGCAGCGCCTGGACTGCCTCCTACAATGAGCAGTTCTTC. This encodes CASSAWTASYNEQFF.

CDR3 amino acids: CASSIVRGRREGYTF. CDR3 DNA sequence: TGTGCCAGTAGTATAGTGCGGGGAAGACGGGAAGGCTACACCTTC. This rearrangement joins TRBV19 to TRBJ1-2, with unresolved D. The length of the CDR3 is 15 residues. The V end was cut by 1 base, the J end by 8 bases, with 17 bases between. Germline CDR1 is LNHDA and CDR2 is SQIVND (reference sequence). Complete variable domain (other parts from reference TRBV19 and TRBJ1-2): DGGITQSPKYLFRKEGQNVTLSCEQNLNHDAMYWYRQDPGQGLRLIYYSQIVNDFQKGDIAEGYSVSREKKESFPLTVTSAQKNPTAFYLCASSIVRGRREGYTFGSGTRLTVV.

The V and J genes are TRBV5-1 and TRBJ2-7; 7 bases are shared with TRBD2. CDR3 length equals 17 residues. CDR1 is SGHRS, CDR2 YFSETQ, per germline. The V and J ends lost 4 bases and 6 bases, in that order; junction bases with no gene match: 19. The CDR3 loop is CASSAGLTSAEMFEQYF. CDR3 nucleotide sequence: TGCGCCAGCAGCGCCGGACTTACTAGCGCCGAGATGTTCGAGCAGTACTTC.

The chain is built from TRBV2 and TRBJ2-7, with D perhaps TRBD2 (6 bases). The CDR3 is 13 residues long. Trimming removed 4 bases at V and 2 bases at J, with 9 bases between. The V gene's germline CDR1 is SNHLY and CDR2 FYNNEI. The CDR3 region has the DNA TGTGCCAGCAGTGCGGCGGGACCCTACGAGCAGTACTTC. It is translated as CASSAAGPYEQYF.

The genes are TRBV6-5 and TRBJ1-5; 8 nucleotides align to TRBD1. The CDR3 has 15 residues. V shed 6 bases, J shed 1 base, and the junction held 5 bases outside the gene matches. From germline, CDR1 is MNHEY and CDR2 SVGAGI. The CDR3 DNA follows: TGTGCCAGCAGGAAACAGGGGGAGAGCAATCAGCCCCAGCATTTT. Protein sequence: CASRKQGESNQPQHF.

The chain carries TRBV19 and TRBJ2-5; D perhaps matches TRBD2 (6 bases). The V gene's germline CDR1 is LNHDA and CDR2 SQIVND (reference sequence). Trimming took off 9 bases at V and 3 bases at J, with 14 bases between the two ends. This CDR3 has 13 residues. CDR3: CASFGGNEETQYF. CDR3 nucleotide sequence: TGTGCCAGCTTCGGCGGGAACGAAGAGACCCAGTACTTC. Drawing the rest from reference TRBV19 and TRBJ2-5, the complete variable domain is DGGITQSPKYLFRKEGQNVTLSCEQNLNHDAMYWYRQDPGQGLRLIYYSQIVNDFQKGDIAEGYSVSREKKESFPLTVTSAQKNPTAFYLCASFGGNEETQYFGPGTRLLVL.

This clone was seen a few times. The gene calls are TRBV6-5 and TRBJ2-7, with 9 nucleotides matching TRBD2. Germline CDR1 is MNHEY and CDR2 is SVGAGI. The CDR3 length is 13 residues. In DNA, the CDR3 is TGTGCGTCCCAGCTAGCGGGATCCTACGAGCAGTACTTC. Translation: CASQLAGSYEQYF.

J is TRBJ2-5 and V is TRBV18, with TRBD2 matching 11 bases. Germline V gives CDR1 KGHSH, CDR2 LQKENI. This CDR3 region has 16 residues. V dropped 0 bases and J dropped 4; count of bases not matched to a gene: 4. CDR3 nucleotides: TGTGCCAGCTCACCACCGACTAGCGGGAAGGTAGAGACCCAGTACTTC. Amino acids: CASSPPTSGKVETQYF.

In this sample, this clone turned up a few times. The CDR3 sequence is CASSPLAVEAYEQYF. The CDR3 nucleotides are TGTGCCAGCTCACCACTAGCGGTAGAGGCCTACGAGCAGTACTTC. The chain is built from TRBV18 and TRBJ2-7; the D gene is possibly TRBD2 (6 bases). The CDR3 is 15 amino acids. V lost 1 base, J lost 2 bases, and 12 bases lay in between. CDR1 KGHSH and CDR2 LQKENI come from the germline V gene.